One sample yielded the 25 T cell receptor beta chains listed below, sequenced in a study of prognosis after radiotherapy for stage I lung cancer. TCR beta CDR3 was amplified from genomic DNA by two-round multiplex PCR. First-round PCR used primers specific to each TRBV and TRBJ gene. TCRdb reprocessed the multiplex PCR reads via MiXCR and lists one record per CDR3 protein. Altogether 30,000 to 35,000 distinct CDR3 sequences are present, 25% to 40% being singletons, with the ten largest covering 33%. This specimen consisted of PBMCs, obtained before or after stereotactic body radiation therapy (not recorded which). These receptors were taken from a donor of 50 years or more with non-small cell lung cancer.

This clonotype was counted ten times or more. The junction departs from germline at one end; a sequencing error may be responsible. The chain uses TRBV20-1 and TRBJ1-5; 7 nucleotides align to TRBD1. This CDR3 spans 12 amino acids. CDR1 and CDR2 (germline): DFQATT, SNEGSKA (reference sequence). In DNA form, the CDR3 reads TGCAGTGTACAACAGGGGTCTCAGCCTCAGCATTTT. Protein product: CSVQQGSQPQHF.

This clonotype was recorded a few times. The rearrangement uses TRBV5-1 and TRBJ1-1; D might be TRBD1 (6 bases). CDR3 length: 15 residues. Trimming pared 3 bases from V and 4 bases from J, leaving 16 bases between. Germline-derived CDR1 and CDR2 are SGHRS and YFSETQ. The CDR3 DNA reads TGCGCCAGCAGCTCCGGAGGGGGGGCAGGCACTGAAGCTTTCTTT. Amino acid sequence: CASSSGGGAGTEAFF.

In its sample, this clonotype was seen once. The chain employs TRBV6-1 and TRBJ2-1; possibly TRBD2 for D (6 bases). Trimming removed 9 bases at V and 8 bases at J, with 20 bases between. From germline, CDR1 is MNHNS and CDR2 SASEGT. This CDR3 has 14 amino acids. The CDR3 DNA follows: TGTGCCAGAAGCTCCGGGAGTCGTTGGTATGAGCAGTTCTTC. Protein: CARSSGSRWYEQFF.

Note on this clonotype: A read error is the likely source, as a far larger clone sits one nucleotide away. The genes are TRBV6-4 and TRBJ2-1; no reliable D call. The V gene's germline CDR1 is MRHNA and CDR2 SNTAGT. The CDR3 consists of 11 residues. Trimming left V 6 bases short and J 14 bases short, with 14 bases between. The DNA of the CDR3 is TGTGCCAGCAGCCTTCTCAGGTCGAAGTTCTTC. Protein product: CASSLLRSKFF.

A note on this clonotype: With only one base between it and a far larger clone, this is likely a read error. The chain carries TRBV6-4 and TRBJ1-3; perhaps TRBD1 as D (5 bases). Germline values: CDR1 MRHNA, CDR2 SNTAGT. CDR3 length: 16 residues. Trimming removed 4 bases from V and 3 bases from J, with 16 bases in between. This CDR3 is CASSARGMESGNTIYF. CDR3 nucleotide sequence: TGTGCCAGCAGTGCCCGGGGCATGGAAAGTGGAAACACCATATATTTT.

The table lists this clonotype with a few counts. A much larger clone differs from this one at a single base, so this may be a read error. No conserved phenylalanine or tryptophan ends this CDR3, so it is likely a read error. This sequence joins TRBV4-2 and TRBJ1-4; unclear D gene. Looked up from germline, CDR1 is LGHNA and CDR2 is YNFKEQ. CDR3 length equals 15 residues. V lost 4 bases to trimming and J lost 0 bases, with 9 bases between them. CDR3 coding DNA: TGTGCCAGCAGCCCCCTAGGGACAACTAATGAAAAACTGTTTTAT. Translation: CASSPLGTTNEKLFY.

On this clonotype itself: This may arise from a read error, as a much more abundant clone is one base away. The chain recombines TRBV5-6 with TRBJ2-1, with D perhaps matching TRBD2 (5 bases). V was clipped by 8 bases and J by 6 bases, with 12 bases between them. Germline V gene data show CDR1 as SGHDT and CDR2 as YYEEEE. The length of the CDR3 is 12 residues. This chain's CDR3 is CARDWAGNEQFF. CDR3 DNA: TGTGCCAGAGACTGGGCGGGCAATGAGCAGTTCTTC.

The genes are TRBV6-1 and TRBJ2-3; D perhaps matches TRBD1 (6 bases). Germline CDR1 MNHNS, CDR2 SASEGT. There are 15 residues in the CDR3. Between the trimmed V and J ends, which lost 3 bases and 1 base, there was a span of 11 bases. The CDR3 is CASSDRAGGTDTQYF. CDR3 in DNA: TGTGCCAGCAGTGATAGGGCAGGGGGCACAGATACGCAGTATTTT.

The chain has TRBV10-3 and TRBJ2-5; 16 bases are a match to TRBD2. The junction had 6 bases not matched to a gene; V was cut back by 2 bases and J by 3 bases. The CDR3 has 18 residues. Germline lookup yields CDR1 ENHRY and CDR2 SYGVKD. The CDR3 loop is CAISEPGLAGGPEETQYF. The CDR3 nucleotides are TGTGCCATCAGTGAGCCGGGACTAGCGGGAGGGCCCGAAGAGACCCAGTACTTC.

As concerns this clonotype: This likely reflects a read error, since a far larger clone is one base away. J is TRBJ1-3 and V is TRBV6-4; no definite D call. This CDR3 comprises 17 residues. The V gene's germline CDR1 is MRHNA and CDR2 SNTAGT. The V and J ends lost 5 bases and 0 bases respectively, with 17 bases between them. The CDR3 sequence: CASSPRRGSLSGNTIYF. Written as DNA, the CDR3 is TGTGCCAGCAGTCCTCGTCGAGGCTCCCTCTCTGGAAACACCATATATTTT.

The chain carries TRBV9 and TRBJ1-5; 8 nucleotides agree with TRBD1. The V gene end was trimmed by 2 bases and the J gene end by 2 bases; junction bases not matched to a gene: 3. Germline V gives CDR1 SGDLS, CDR2 YYNGEE. This CDR3 has 15 amino acids. The CDR3: CASSVTGVGNQPQHF. CDR3 coding DNA: TGTGCCAGCAGCGTGACAGGGGTGGGCAATCAGCCCCAGCATTTT. Looking up the rest from reference TRBV9 and TRBJ1-5 gives the full variable domain: DSGVTQTPKHLITATGQRVTLRCSPRSGDLSVYWYQQSLDQGLQFLIQYYNGEERAKGNILERFSAQQFPDLHSELNLSSLELGDSALYFCASSVTGVGNQPQHFGDGTRLSIL.

This clonotype was seen only a few times. A much bigger clone sits one base away, suggesting this may be a read error. The chain has TRBV6-1 and TRBJ2-5; D is possibly TRBD1 (7 bases). The germline CDR1 and CDR2 sequences are MNHNS and SASEGT. V was clipped by 10 bases and J by 3 bases, with 15 bases between them. This CDR3 spans 13 amino acids. The CDR3: CAIQTGRKETQYF. The CDR3 DNA is TGTGCCATCCAGACAGGGAGGAAAGAGACCCAGTACTTC.

Many counts were recorded for this clonotype. CDR3 nucleotides: TGTGCCAGCAGTGAAGTGGGGTCGTTATACGAGCAGTACTTC. Protein product: CASSEVGSLYEQYF. The chain has TRBV6-1 and TRBJ2-7; no definite D call. Germline CDR1 and CDR2: MNHNS and SASEGT. V lost 1 base to trimming and J lost 4 bases, with 11 bases between them. The CDR3 loop spans 14 amino acids.

This clonotype was detected a few times. V usage is TRBV9 and J usage is TRBJ2-5, with 12 bases fitting TRBD2. Trimming took 3 bases from V and 4 from J; bases not matched to a gene: 4. Germline values: CDR1 SGDLS, CDR2 YYNGEE. This CDR3 contains 15 residues. The CDR3 bases are TGTGCCAGCAGCGGGACTAGCGGGATAGGAGAGACCCAGTACTTC. Residues: CASSGTSGIGETQYF.

A note on this clonotype: With only one base between it and a far larger clone, this is likely a read error. The chain employs TRBV6-5 and TRBJ1-5, with D hard to call. CDR3 length equals 12 residues. From germline, CDR1 is MNHEY and CDR2 SVGAGI. CDR3 loop: CAISGSGQPQHF. As DNA, the CDR3 is TGTGCCATCAGTGGGAGTGGACAGCCCCAGCATTTT.

The chain employs TRBV7-6 and TRBJ2-2; D gene uncertain. Germline CDR1 reads SGHVS; CDR2 reads FNYEAQ. V lost 0 bases, J lost 0 bases, and 2 bases lay in between. The CDR3 is made up of 14 amino acids. The CDR3 region has the DNA TGTGCCAGCAGCTTAGCTGCGAACACCGGGGAGCTGTTTTTT. Translating gives CASSLAANTGELFF. Together with reference TRBV7-6 and TRBJ2-2, the CDR3 gives the full variable domain: GAGVSQSPRYKVTKRGQDVALRCDPISGHVSLYWYRQALGQGPEFLTYFNYEAQQDKSGLPNDRFSAERPEGSISTLTIQRTEQRDSAMYRCASSLAANTGELFFGEGSRLTVL.

This clonotype was counted ten times or more. This sequence joins TRBV20-1 and TRBJ2-1, with 9 bases matching TRBD1. J gave up 8 bases and V 1 base, and 15 bases lay outside the gene matches. The germline CDR1 and CDR2 sequences are DFQATT and SNEGSKA (reference sequence). The CDR3 covers 17 residues. This CDR3 reads CSARVNPMGTGLDEQFF. The CDR3 bases are TGCAGTGCTAGAGTAAACCCAATGGGGACAGGGCTCGATGAGCAGTTCTTC.

This clonotype appeared many times. V is TRBV2 and J is TRBJ2-7; 9 positions agree with TRBD1. J was trimmed by 4 bases and V by 7 bases; bases with no gene match: 5. This CDR3 contains 13 residues. The germline gives CDR1 SNHLY, CDR2 FYNNEI. CDR3 sequence reads: CASTGQGSYEQYF. In DNA form, the CDR3 reads TGTGCCAGCACCGGACAGGGGAGTTACGAGCAGTACTTC.

This clonotype was seen repeatedly, ten times or more. The V call is TRBV10-3, the J call TRBJ1-2, with a tentative D call TRBD1 (5 bases). CDR1 and CDR2 (germline): ENHRY, SYGVKD. The V end lost 6 bases, the J end lost 4 bases, and 15 bases lay between the germline ends. This CDR3 is 14 amino acids long. The CDR3 DNA reads as TGTGCCATCAGCCCGACCCTGGACACCTATGGCTACACCTTC. Its protein is CAISPTLDTYGYTF.

Ten or more counts support this clonotype. This chain uses TRBV6-5 with TRBJ2-3, with 9 bases matching TRBD1. Looked up from germline, CDR1 is MNHEY and CDR2 is SVGAGI. V was pared by 3 bases and J by 5 bases, with 9 bases of the junction left unmatched. The CDR3 consists of 16 residues. CDR3 nucleotide sequence: TGTGCCAGCAGTTATGTTATTGGACAGGGGATAGATACGCAGTATTTT. Translating gives CASSYVIGQGIDTQYF.

Regarding this clonotype: A much larger clone lies one base from this, so it may be a read error. The chain couples TRBV2 to TRBJ2-3; D not resolved. There are 12 residues in the CDR3. Germline V gene lookup returns CDR1 SNHLY and CDR2 FYNNEI. Trimming stripped 6 bases from V and 5 bases from J, with 9 bases between. CDR3 protein: CASSPYRDTQYF. As DNA, the CDR3 is TGTGCCAGCAGCCCGTACAGAGATACGCAGTATTTT. Combining the CDR3 with reference TRBV2 and TRBJ2-3 gives the whole variable domain EPEVTQTPSHQVTQMGQEVILRCVPISNHLYFYWYRQILGQKVEFLVSFYNNEISEKSEIFDDQFSVERPDGSNFTLKIRSTKLEDSAMYFCASSPYRDTQYFGPGTRLTVL.

The sample holds many counts of this clonotype. The rearrangement links TRBV6-2 or TRBV6-3 to TRBJ2-7; 9 bases line up with TRBD1. CDR1 MNHEY and CDR2 SVGEGT come from the germline V gene. V lost 5 bases to trimming and J lost 2 bases; unmatched junction nucleotides: 10. The CDR3 runs 16 residues. The CDR3 protein is CASSGSPGQGTYEQYF. CDR3 nucleotide sequence: TGTGCCAGCAGTGGGTCCCCGGGACAGGGCACCTACGAGCAGTACTTC.

This clonotype appeared many times. The rearrangement uses TRBV19 and TRBJ2-3; 11 bases line up with TRBD2. The CDR3 totals 16 residues. Germline CDR1 and CDR2: LNHDA and SQIVND (reference sequence). V was pared by 3 bases and J by 4 bases, with 6 bases of the junction left unmatched. CDR3 coding DNA: TGTGCCAGTAGTATCCTAGCGGGAGGTAGGGCAGATACGCAGTATTTT. Translating it yields CASSILAGGRADTQYF.

This clonotype came up many times. The CDR3 protein is CASSRSGGLGNTEAFF. For the CDR3, the DNA is TGTGCCAGTAGTCGATCAGGGGGATTGGGGAACACTGAAGCTTTCTTT. This sequence joins TRBV19 and TRBJ1-1, with TRBD1 matching 7 bases. This CDR3 contains 16 residues. Per the germline V gene, CDR1 is LNHDA and CDR2 is SQIVND (reference sequence). V shed 5 bases and J 1 base; nucleotides not matched to a gene: 10.

Many counts were recorded for this clonotype. This chain connects TRBV28 to TRBJ2-5; D is unclear. The CDR3 extends over 13 amino acids. Trimming removed 3 bases from V and 2 bases from J, with 7 bases in between. In germline, CDR1 is MDHEN, CDR2 SYDVKM. The CDR3 loop reads CASSFYVQETQYF. CDR3 DNA sequence: TGTGCCAGCAGTTTCTATGTGCAAGAGACCCAGTACTTC. Using reference TRBV28 and TRBJ2-5 for the parts outside the CDR3, the full variable domain is DVKVTQSSRYLVKRTGEKVFLECVQDMDHENMFWYRQDPGLGLRLIYFSYDVKMKEKGDIPEGYSVSREKKERFSLILESASTNQTSMYLCASSFYVQETQYFGPGTRLLVL.